A single T cell receptor (beta chain) is shown here with its context. Antigen unknown. This record belongs to a study of regulatory T cells in long-lasting Graves disease. Study at large: Graves' disease counted as persistent after over 5 years of antithyroid drugs with positive TSH receptor antibodies.

The germline gives CDR1 KGHDR, CDR2 SFDVKD. CDR3 length: 15 amino acids. The V end was cut by 4 bases, the J end by 5 bases, with 14 bases between. Study-level findings and limits: Accuracy was possibly reduced by small sample size. Persistent disease preferred TRBV28, TRBJ1-2 and TRBJ2-5; new disease, TRBV20-1 and TRBJ2-1.

Both iRepertoire HTBI primers and Arm-PCR of CDR3 regions were used to build the TCR beta libraries. TCRdb re-called the multiplex PCR reads with MiXCR, one entry per CDR3 protein. The sample has 250,000 to 300,000 distinct CDR3 sequences, around 23% seen once; the top ten hold approximately 60%. The time point here: persistent/refractory GD, antithyroid drugs over 5 years with positive TRAb. The TCR library was made from RNA extracted from PBMCs. The sample here was peripheral blood mononuclear cells (PBMCs), taken when the disease was refractory, from a patient treated with antithyroid drugs. The receptor comes from a female donor with Graves disease. The genes are TRBV24-1 and TRBJ2-1; D is unclear. CDR3 nucleotide sequence: TGTGCCACCAGTGAGAATCCAGGTGGGGACAATGAGCAGTTCTTC. It specifies CATSENPGGDNEQFF.